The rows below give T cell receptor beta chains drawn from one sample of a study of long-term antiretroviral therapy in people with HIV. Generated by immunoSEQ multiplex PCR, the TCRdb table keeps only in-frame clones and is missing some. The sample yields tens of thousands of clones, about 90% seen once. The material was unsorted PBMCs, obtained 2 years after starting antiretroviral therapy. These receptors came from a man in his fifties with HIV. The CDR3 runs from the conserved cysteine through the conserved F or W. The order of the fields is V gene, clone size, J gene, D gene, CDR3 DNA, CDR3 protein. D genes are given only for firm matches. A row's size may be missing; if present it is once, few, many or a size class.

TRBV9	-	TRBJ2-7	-	TGTGCCAGCAGCGTAGATAGCGGCTGGGGAGGTTCGGTCGTCTTC	CASSVDSGWGGSVVF
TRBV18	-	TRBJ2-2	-	TGTGCCAGCCTTCCCAAGATCACCGGGGAGCTGTTTTTT	CASLPKITGELFF
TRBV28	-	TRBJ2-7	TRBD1	TGTGCCAGCAGTTGGGACAGCCTACCCTCCTACGAGCAGTACTTC	CASSWDSLPSYEQYF
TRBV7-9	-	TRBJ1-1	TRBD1	TGTGCCAGCAGCGAAATGGCGGGACAGGGGCTTAACACTGAAGCTTTCTTT	CASSEMAGQGLNTEAFF
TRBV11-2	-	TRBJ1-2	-	TGTGCCAGCAGCTTAGTGGCAAGCTACACCTTC	CASSLVASYTF
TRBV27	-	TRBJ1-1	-	TGTGCCAGCAGTTTATTTGGGGGCTTGGGCACTGAAGCTTTCTTT	CASSLFGGLGTEAFF
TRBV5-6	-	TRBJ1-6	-	TGTGCCAGCAGCTTACCAGGGCCCTCACCCCTCCACTTT	CASSLPGPSPLHF
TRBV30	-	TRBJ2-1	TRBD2	TGTGCCTGGAGACCTTTTGGCGGGAGGGCCTACAATGAGCAGTTCTTC	CAWRPFGGRAYNEQFF
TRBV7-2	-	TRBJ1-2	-	TGTGCCAGCAGCTCATCGACAGGTCCGAACTATGGCTACACCTTC	CASSSSTGPNYGYTF
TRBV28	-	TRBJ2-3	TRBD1	TGTGCCAGCAGTCGAGGGGGCTTACAGGGCCGTACGCAGTATTTT	CASSRGGLQGRTQYF
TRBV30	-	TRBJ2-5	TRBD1	TGTGCCTGGAGTGTACAGGGGGGAGAGACCCAGTACTTC	CAWSVQGGETQYF
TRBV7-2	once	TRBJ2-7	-	TGTGCCAGCAGCTTATCTTACGAGCAGTACTTC	CASSLSYEQYF
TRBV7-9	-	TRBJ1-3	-	TGTGCCAGCAGCTTAGGTCTGCGAAACACCATATATTTT	CASSLGLRNTIYF
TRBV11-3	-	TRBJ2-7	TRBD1	TGTGCCAGCAGCTGGGACAGGTCCTACGAGCAGTACTTC	CASSWDRSYEQYF
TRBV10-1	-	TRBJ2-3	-	TGCGCCAGCAGTGATTTGAATACGCAGTATTTT	CASSDLNTQYF
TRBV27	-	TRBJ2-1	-	TGTGCCAGCAGTCTCTCAAGGCGGAACAATGAGCAGTTCTTC	CASSLSRRNNEQFF
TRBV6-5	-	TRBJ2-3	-	TGTGCCAGCAGTTACTCTTTAGGCCGGGGTACGCAGTATTTT	CASSYSLGRGTQYF
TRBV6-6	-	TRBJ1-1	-	TGTGCCAGCAGTTCGGCGGTTTTGAACACTGAAGCTTTCTTT	CASSSAVLNTEAFF
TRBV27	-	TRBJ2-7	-	TGTGCCAGCAGTTTGCCAGGGTTACACTACTACGAGCAGTACTTC	CASSLPGLHYYEQYF
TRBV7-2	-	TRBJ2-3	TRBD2	TGTGCCAGCAGCTTACAAGCGGGGGGGGTAGATACGCAGTATTTT	CASSLQAGGVDTQYF
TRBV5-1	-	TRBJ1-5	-	TGCGCCAGCAGCTTGACGGGAAATCAGCCCCAGCATTTT	CASSLTGNQPQHF
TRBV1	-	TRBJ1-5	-	TGCACCAGCAGCCAAGAGCGGGGTCAGCCCCAGCATTTT	CTSSQERGQPQHF
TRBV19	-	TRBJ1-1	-	TGTGCCAGTAGTATGGGGGACCTGGAGGAAGCTTTCTTT	CASSMGDLEEAFF
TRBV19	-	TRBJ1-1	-	TGTGCCAGTAAAGGAACCTCGATGACTGAAGCTTTCTTT	CASKGTSMTEAFF
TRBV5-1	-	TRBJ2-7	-	TGCGCCAGCAGCTTGTTAGGGCAGAGATACGAGCAGTACTTC	CASSLLGQRYEQYF
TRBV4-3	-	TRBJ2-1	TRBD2	TGCGCCAGCAGCCAAGATAGGCTAGCGGGTCTGGATTACAATGAGCAGTTCTTC	CASSQDRLAGLDYNEQFF
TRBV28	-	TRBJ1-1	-	TGTGCCAGCAGTTTCGGGGGGAACACTGAAGCTTTCTTT	CASSFGGNTEAFF
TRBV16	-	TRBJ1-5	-	TGTGCCAGCAGCCACCCCTTGGGGGGGGCAGGACAGCCCCAGCATTTT	CASSHPLGGAGQPQHF
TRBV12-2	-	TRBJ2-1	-	TGTGCAAGTCGTCTGACTAGCGGGAGGGCCTATGAGCAGTTCTTC	CASRLTSGRAYEQFF
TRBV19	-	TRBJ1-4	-	TGTGCCAGTAGTCCGGGGCGTTTTGAAAAACTGTTTTTT	CASSPGRFEKLFF
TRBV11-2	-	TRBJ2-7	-	TGTGCCAGCAGCTTAGATCGGCTAGTCTACGAGCAGTACTTC	CASSLDRLVYEQYF
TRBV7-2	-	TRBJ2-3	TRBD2	TGTGCCAGCAGCTTAGCGTACCATCCCCTAGCGGGAGGAAGCACAGATACGCAGTATTTT	CASSLAYHPLAGGSTDTQYF